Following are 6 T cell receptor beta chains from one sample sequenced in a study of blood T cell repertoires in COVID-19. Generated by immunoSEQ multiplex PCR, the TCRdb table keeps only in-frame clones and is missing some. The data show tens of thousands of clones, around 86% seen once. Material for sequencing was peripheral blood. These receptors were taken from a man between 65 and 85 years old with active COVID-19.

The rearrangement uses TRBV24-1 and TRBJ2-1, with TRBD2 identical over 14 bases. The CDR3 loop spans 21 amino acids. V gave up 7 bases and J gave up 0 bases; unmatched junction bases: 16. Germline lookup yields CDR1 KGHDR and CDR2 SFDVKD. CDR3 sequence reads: CATSATPGRGTSGGSYNEQFF. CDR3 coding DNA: TGTGCCACCAGCGCCACCCCGGGACGGGGGACTAGCGGGGGCTCCTACAATGAGCAGTTCTTC.

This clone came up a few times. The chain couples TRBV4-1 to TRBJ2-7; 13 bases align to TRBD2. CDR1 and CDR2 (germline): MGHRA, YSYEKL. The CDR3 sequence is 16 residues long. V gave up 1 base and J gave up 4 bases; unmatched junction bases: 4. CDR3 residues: CASSQGTSGRPYEQYF. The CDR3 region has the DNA TGCGCCAGCAGCCAAGGGACTAGCGGGAGACCTTACGAGCAGTACTTC.

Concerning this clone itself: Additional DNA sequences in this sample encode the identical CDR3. CDR3 bases: TGTGCCAGCAGTCCGGGAGGGCGGGATACGCAGTATTTT. Translating gives CASSPGGRDTQYF. The chain is built from TRBV27 and TRBJ2-3, with 8 bases that match TRBD2. Germline CDR1 reads MNHEY; CDR2 reads SMNVEV (reference sequence). The V segment lost 5 bases and the J segment 6 bases; nucleotides outside the gene matches: 4. The CDR3 length is 13 residues.

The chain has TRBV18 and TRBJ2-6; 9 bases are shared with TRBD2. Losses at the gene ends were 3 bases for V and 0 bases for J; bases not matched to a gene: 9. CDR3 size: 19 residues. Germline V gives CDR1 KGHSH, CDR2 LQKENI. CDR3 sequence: CASSPLAGGETSGANVLTF. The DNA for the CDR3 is TGTGCCAGCTCACCTCTGGCGGGAGGGGAGACCTCTGGGGCCAACGTCCTGACTTTC.

CDR3 nucleotides: TGTGCCAGCAGCCAAGATGTCCGGGTTTTAGCAGATACGCAGTATTTT. This encodes CASSQDVRVLADTQYF. The chain is built from TRBV4-2 and TRBJ2-3; D gene uncertain. Trimming removed 0 bases at V and 4 bases at J, with 14 bases between. From germline, CDR1 is LGHNA and CDR2 YNFKEQ. The CDR3 extends over 16 amino acids.

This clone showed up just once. The CDR3 region has the DNA TGTGCCAGCAGCCCAATCAGCGGGAGGGCCTTGGATGAGCAGTTCTTC. Amino acids: CASSPISGRALDEQFF. The V call is TRBV7-9, the J call TRBJ2-1, with 10 bases identical to TRBD2. This CDR3 is 16 amino acids long. V gave up 5 bases and J gave up 8 bases; unmatched junction bases: 12. Germline V gene sequence: CDR1 SEHNR, CDR2 FQNEAQ (reference sequence).